This T cell receptor (beta chain) was sequenced in a study of blood T cell repertoires in COVID-19. Study details: Whether acute or convalescent, the COVID-19 samples came from the United States, Italy and Spain.

Original handling: Amplification of reference gene primers provided the estimated nucleated cell counts. Sequenced by immunoSEQ multiplex PCR; TCRdb stores in-frame clones only, minus some. The V and J calls and clone size were taken over from that table, and D and trimming were inferred from the DNA. The sample includes 250,000 to 300,000 clones, 80% to 90% seen only once; the top ten take roughly 16%. Cohort placement rested on clinical history that participants reported themselves. This clone has just a few counts. This receptor was obtained from a man aged 18 to 30 who had recovered from COVID-19. The sample consisted of PBMCs or T cells enriched from blood (not recorded which).

DNA of the CDR3: TGTGCCAGCAGCTTGGCCGGGGGGCCCTACGTATCTAGCAATCAGCCCCAGCATTTT. As protein: CASSLAGGPYVSSNQPQHF. The J gene is TRBJ1-5, the V gene TRBV5-6; TRBD1 is a possible D gene (6 bases). Per the germline V gene, CDR1 is SGHDT and CDR2 is YYEEEE. The CDR3 has 19 amino acids. V gave up 0 bases and J gave up 0 bases, with 19 bases separating them.